This T cell receptor beta chain was recorded in a study of response to subunit inactivated influenza vaccine (dated by TCRdb to the late 2010s). Study-wide context: Deep quantitative T cell receptor repertoire profiling was used in the study to track responses to a trivalent subunit inactivated influenza vaccine. Overall study outcomes, separate from this receptor: The authors suggested that each seasonal influenza vaccination may recruit only a limited number of new T cells.

This clonotype was counted between two and nine times. The clone's antigen remains unknown. Nothing much larger sits one base from this clone, and base qualities are not available. Library creation used RT-PCR. The instrument given in TCRdb is Illumina HiSeq 2500. TCRdb redid the processing of the public reads, applying fastp at Q25 and MiXCR, and retained in-frame beta chains. For every CDR3 protein sequence, its rows merge into one entry that carries the most common genes and DNA. In all, the sample holds about 500,000 distinct CDR3 sequences, and more than 15% of those were seen once. The ten largest clones add up to less than 4% of the sample. For CDR1 and CDR2, the germline V gene lists MGHRA and YSYEKL. V loses 1 base at its end and J loses 5 bases; junction bases beyond the gene matches: 9. Taken from cysteine to phenylalanine, the CDR3 has 17 residues. Only CDR3 DNA remains: 51 bases, in frame from the first base.

The starting material was CD4+ T cells sorted from PBMCs, obtained less than 30 months after vaccination. The clonotype comes from a man between 50 and 69 years old who received an inactivated influenza vaccine. Donor details come from another sample of the same person, matched by shared clones. This receptor chain uses TRBV4-1 and TRBJ2-3, and TRBD2 aligns with 10 junction nucleotides. CDR3 region: CASSQGAGSGGIDTQYF. The DNA sequence is TGCGCCAGCAGCCAAGGCGCTGGTAGCGGGGGGATAGATACGCAGTATTTT.